This entry lists 22 T cell receptor beta chains sequenced from one sample in a study of CD8 T cells in Susac syndrome. RNA, at about 0.45 to 1 ug, was reverse transcribed with random hexamers. TCRdb itself ran the immunoSEQ multiplex PCR reads through MiXCR, one entry per CDR3 protein. The table records under 150,000 distinct CDR3 sequences, more than 85% of them present only once. Material: CD4+ T cells from PBMCs. The receptors derive from a human donor with Susac syndrome.

J is TRBJ2-1 and V is TRBV7-9, with a tentative D call TRBD1 (5 bases). The CDR3 extends over 14 amino acids. Germline V CDR1 and CDR2: SEHNR, FQNEAQ (reference sequence). With 3 bases removed from V and 4 bases from J, the gap between germline ends came to 10 bases. The CDR3 nucleotides are TGTGCCAGCAGCTTTGCAGGGATATACAATGAGCAGTTCTTC. Its translation is CASSFAGIYNEQFF.

The rearrangement joins TRBV5-4 to TRBJ2-5, with 10 nucleotides matching TRBD2. V trimming: 1 base; J trimming: 1 base; junction bases outside the gene matches: 4. CDR3 size: 16 residues. CDR1 and CDR2 (germline): SGHNT, YYREEE (reference sequence). The CDR3 is CASSLNIAGGQETQYF. The CDR3 DNA follows: TGTGCCAGCAGCTTGAATATAGCGGGGGGCCAAGAGACCCAGTACTTC.

The genes are TRBV4-2 and TRBJ1-2; no reliable D call. Germline values: CDR1 LGHNA, CDR2 YNFKEQ. V lost 1 base to trimming and J lost 7 bases, with 7 bases between them. The CDR3 contains 12 residues. The CDR3 DNA reads as TGTGCCAGCAGCCAAGTGGGAAGTGGCTACACCTTC. Its translation: CASSQVGSGYTF.

The rearrangement joins TRBV7-8 to TRBJ2-2; 13 bases are a match to TRBD2. Germline CDR1 SGHVS, CDR2 FQNEAQ. The junction had 3 bases not matched to a gene; V was cut back by 6 bases and J by 5 bases. This CDR3 has 15 residues. As DNA, the CDR3 is TGTGCCAGCAGAACTAGCGGGGGGGGAACCGGGGAGCTGTTTTTT. Its translation is CASRTSGGGTGELFF.

The rearrangement joins TRBV20-1 to TRBJ1-1; D not certain. The germline gives CDR1 DFQATT, CDR2 SNEGSKA (reference sequence). V lost 4 bases and J 3 bases, leaving 6 bases between the germline ends. The CDR3 contains 11 residues. The chain's CDR3 is CSANRDTEAFF. The DNA for the CDR3 is TGCAGTGCTAATAGGGACACTGAAGCTTTCTTT.

This clonotype was picked up one time. This chain uses TRBV20-1 with TRBJ1-1; D remains unclear. CDR1 DFQATT and CDR2 SNEGSKA come from the germline V gene (reference sequence). The CDR3 contains 15 residues. The V end was cut by 1 base, the J end by 0 bases, with 12 bases between. CDR3 coding DNA: TGCAGTGCTAGAGGGACGGGAGGGTTGAACACTGAAGCTTTCTTT. This translates into CSARGTGGLNTEAFF.

The V gene is TRBV15, the J gene TRBJ2-7, with 11 bases lining up with TRBD1. This CDR3 has 13 residues. Looked up from germline, CDR1 is LNHNV and CDR2 is YYDKDF (reference sequence). The V gene end was trimmed by 7 bases and the J gene end by 6 bases; junction bases not matched to a gene: 5. DNA of the CDR3: TGTGCCACCATACCCGGGACAGGGGGCGAGCAGTACTTC. Protein sequence: CATIPGTGGEQYF.

The sample holds one count of this clonotype. J is TRBJ2-5 and V is TRBV20-1, with D unresolved. CDR3 length: 15 residues. Germline V gene data show CDR1 as DFQATT and CDR2 as SNEGSKA (reference sequence). Trimming pared 5 bases from V and 1 base from J, leaving 17 bases between. The CDR3 DNA reads as TGCAGTGCTCGCCAAGGCTGGCTTAGCCAAGAGACCCAGTACTTC. Translation: CSARQGWLSQETQYF.

As concerns this clonotype: The junction and the germline gene differ at one end; a read error may be behind it. The chain employs TRBV20-1 and TRBJ2-6; no clear D gene. Germline V gene data show CDR1 as DFQATT and CDR2 as SNEGSKA (reference sequence). The CDR3 consists of 14 residues. The CDR3 bases are TGCAGTGCTCGAGATAACTCTGGGGCCAACGTCCTGACTTTC. Its translation is CSARDNSGANVLTF.

The CDR3 DNA reads TGTGCCAGCAGCGTAGGAGACAACAGGGGGGAGACCCAGTACTTC. Its protein product is CASSVGDNRGETQYF. This chain joins TRBV9 and TRBJ2-5, with TRBD1 identical over 8 bases. Trimming at V came to 0 bases and at J to 5 bases, leaving 6 bases not matched to a gene. Germline-derived CDR1 and CDR2 are SGDLS and YYNGEE. The CDR3 covers 15 residues.

The rearrangement links TRBV15 to TRBJ1-2; TRBD1 matches 11 bases. The germline CDR1 and CDR2 sequences are LNHNV and YYDKDF (reference sequence). This CDR3 region has 15 residues. The junction had 1 base not matched to a gene; V was cut back by 4 bases and J by 0 bases. The CDR3, as DNA: TGTGCCACCAGCAAGGGACAGGGGGCTAACTATGGCTACACCTTC. Translating it yields CATSKGQGANYGYTF.

The chain links TRBV4-1 to TRBJ1-2, with D unclear. CDR1 MGHRA and CDR2 YSYEKL come from the germline V gene. The CDR3 is made up of 13 amino acids. V lost 1 base and J 7 bases, leaving 10 bases between the germline ends. CDR3 region: CASSQGPGFGYTF. CDR3 DNA sequence: TGCGCCAGCAGCCAAGGTCCGGGGTTTGGCTACACCTTC.

The rearrangement uses TRBV12-3 or TRBV12-4 and TRBJ2-3; TRBD2 might be the D (6 bases). This CDR3 has 15 residues. V was trimmed by 5 bases and J by 0 bases, leaving 12 bases between them. In DNA, the CDR3 is TGTGCCAGCAGTCCCCCCCTAGCGAGCACAGATACGCAGTATTTT. It is translated as CASSPPLASTDTQYF.

This clonotype was seen a single time. V and J are TRBV7-9 and TRBJ1-1, with D possibly TRBD1 on 5 matching bases. Germline CDR1 is SEHNR and CDR2 is FQNEAQ (reference sequence). V lost 8 bases and J lost 11, with 15 bases in between. This CDR3 is built from 11 residues. The CDR3 DNA reads as TGTGCCAGCGTTGACGGGGCGGGGGCTTTCTTT. Its protein is CASVDGAGAFF.

The CDR3 bases are TGTGCCAGCAGCTTGGATGTTTCACCCCTCCACTTT. It translates to CASSLDVSPLHF. J is TRBJ1-6 and V is TRBV5-4; D unclear. The germline V gene has CDR1 SGHNT and CDR2 YYREEE (reference sequence). The CDR3 sequence is 12 residues long. V was trimmed by 0 bases and J by 9 bases, leaving 4 bases between them.

As DNA, the CDR3 is TGTGCCAGCAGTTCCCCTTGGGGGGGGGACACCGGGGAGCTGTTTTTT. Its translation: CASSSPWGGDTGELFF. The chain couples TRBV12-3 or TRBV12-4 to TRBJ2-2; 7 bases fit TRBD2. The V and J ends lost 4 bases and 3 bases, in that order; junction bases with no gene match: 8. The CDR3 loop spans 16 amino acids.

This clonotype was counted once. The genes are TRBV5-1 and TRBJ2-5, with a possible D match to TRBD2 (5 bases). Germline CDR1 is SGHRS and CDR2 is YFSETQ. CDR3 length: 14 amino acids. Trimming removed 1 base at V and 2 bases at J, with 9 bases between. As DNA, the CDR3 is TGCGCCAGCAGCTTGATGACGGGACAAGAGACCCAGTACTTC. This translates into CASSLMTGQETQYF. The full variable domain, rest sourced from reference TRBV5-1 and TRBJ2-5, is KAGVTQTPRYLIKTRGQQVTLSCSPISGHRSVSWYQQTPGQGLQFLFEYFSETQRNKGNFPGRFSGRQFSNSRSEMNVSTLELGDSALYLCASSLMTGQETQYFGPGTRLLVL.

This chain's CDR3 is CAWSLGISYGYTF. CDR3 bases: TGTGCCTGGAGTCTGGGTATCTCGTATGGCTACACCTTC. The rearrangement joins TRBV30 to TRBJ1-2, with D unclear. V lost 2 bases and J 5 bases, leaving 12 bases between the germline ends. Germline lookup yields CDR1 GTSNPN and CDR2 SVGIG (reference sequence). The CDR3 is 13 residues long.

V usage is TRBV20-1 and J usage is TRBJ2-1, with TRBD2 as a possible D gene (6 bases). Per the germline V gene, CDR1 is DFQATT and CDR2 is SNEGSKA (reference sequence). V was shortened by 5 bases and J by 3 bases, with 8 bases between the two germline ends. The CDR3 totals 12 residues. The CDR3 coding sequence is TGCAGTGCTGGAGGGCGCTACAATGAGCAGTTCTTC. It codes for CSAGGRYNEQFF.

The chain employs TRBV20-1 and TRBJ2-1; the D gene could be TRBD1 or TRBD2 (5 bases each). V was trimmed by 1 base and J by 0 bases, leaving 10 bases between them. CDR1 is DFQATT and CDR2 is SNEGSKA in the germline V gene (reference sequence). CDR3 size: 15 residues. This chain's CDR3 is CSARGEGSSYNEQFF. CDR3 DNA sequence: TGCAGTGCTAGAGGCGAGGGGAGCTCCTACAATGAGCAGTTCTTC.

This clonotype was detected only once. The chain joins TRBV2 to TRBJ1-5; D is uncertain. V was cut by 8 bases and J by 5 bases, with 13 bases left in between. There are 13 residues in the CDR3. Germline CDR1 reads SNHLY; CDR2 reads FYNNEI. The CDR3 reads CASQTDLYQPQHF. The CDR3 nucleotides are TGTGCCAGCCAAACTGACCTTTATCAGCCCCAGCATTTT. Full variable domain (missing parts from reference TRBV2 and TRBJ1-5): EPEVTQTPSHQVTQMGQEVILRCVPISNHLYFYWYRQILGQKVEFLVSFYNNEISEKSEIFDDQFSVERPDGSNFTLKIRSTKLEDSAMYFCASQTDLYQPQHFGDGTRLSIL.

The V gene is TRBV30, the J gene TRBJ2-2; D perhaps matches TRBD2 (5 bases). The CDR3 has 14 amino acids. V was cut by 2 bases and J by 5 bases, with 12 bases left in between. The germline V gene encodes CDR1 GTSNPN and CDR2 SVGIG (reference sequence). The CDR3 loop reads CAWSTLALTGELFF. CDR3 coding DNA: TGTGCCTGGAGTACTCTAGCCCTTACCGGGGAGCTGTTTTTT.